Below are 24 T cell receptor beta chains sequenced from a single sample in a study of control samples from healthy donors and cancer patients (dated by TCRdb to about 2020). The library was prepared using the immunoSEQ multiplex PCR assay. This is the immuneACCESS table as TCRdb keeps it, with only in-frame sequences that have V and J called. A part of the clones is gone; compared with another copy, unresolved V genes explain less than half, and the rest is unexplained. Recorded for this sample are about 110,000 clones; roughly 90% of them occurred a single time. The top ten hold around 17% of the sample. Source material: blood. Receptors were obtained from a woman in her fifties or sixties in good health.

This clone was seen once. The chain has TRBV5-8 and TRBJ2-1; a possible D gene is TRBD2 (6 bases). Trimming cost V 4 bases and J 6 bases, with 14 bases left between them. Germline V gives CDR1 SGHTS, CDR2 YDEGEE. CDR3 length: 14 amino acids. CDR3 sequence (DNA): TGTGCCAGCAGCCCAGAGACTAGAAGCAATGAGCAGTTCTTC. As protein: CASSPETRSNEQFF.

This clone was seen only a few times. The chain employs TRBV6-1 and TRBJ2-1; D may be TRBD2 (6 bases). This CDR3 has 15 amino acids. Germline lookup yields CDR1 MNHNS and CDR2 SASEGT. Trimming took 2 bases from V and 3 from J, leaving 11 bases between them. CDR3 sequence (DNA): TGTGCCAGCAGTGAACAACCGGGGGACTACAATGAGCAGTTCTTC. It encodes CASSEQPGDYNEQFF.

The rearrangement uses TRBV21-1 and TRBJ1-6; no DNA check was done on the table's D call, TRBD1. TRBV21-1 is marked as a pseudogene. The CDR3 is made up of 22 amino acids. Here the CDR3 reads CASSQRGLTGTGIDSYNSPLHF. In DNA, the CDR3 is TGTGCCAGCAGCCAGAGGGGGTTAACCGGGACAGGGATCGACTCCTATAATTCACCCCTCCACTTT.

This clone was detected once. The chain uses TRBV6-2 or TRBV6-3 and TRBJ2-7; the D gene is possibly TRBD1 (6 bases). The CDR3 spans 14 residues. CDR1 and CDR2 from the germline V gene are MNHEY and SVGEGT. V lost 8 bases and J 3 bases, leaving 17 bases between the germline ends. The CDR3 spells CASGHRDKDYEQYF. Here the CDR3 DNA reads TGTGCCAGCGGCCACCGGGACAAAGACTACGAGCAGTACTTC.

The table lists this clone with a count of one. This sequence joins TRBV7-9 and TRBJ2-1, with TRBD1 matching 7 bases. J was trimmed by 8 bases and V by 8 bases; bases with no gene match: 15. CDR1 and CDR2 (germline): SEHNR, FQNEAQ (reference sequence). The CDR3 sequence is 15 residues long. CDR3 DNA: TGTGCCAGCGGGGTCAGACAGGGATCATGGGATGAGCAGTTCTTC. This codes for CASGVRQGSWDEQFF. The variable domain in full, completed from reference TRBV7-9 and TRBJ2-1, reads DTGVSQNPRHKITKRGQNVTFRCDPISEHNRLYWYRQTLGQGPEFLTYFQNEAQLEKSRLLSDRFSAERPKGSFSTLEIQRTEQGDSAMYLCASGVRQGSWDEQFFGPGTRLTVL.

The V and J genes are TRBV7-2 and TRBJ2-5, with D tentatively TRBD2 (6 bases). Germline V gene lookup returns CDR1 SGHTA and CDR2 FQGNSA. Trimming stripped 5 bases from V and 3 bases from J, with 10 bases between. The CDR3 has 13 amino acids. CDR3 coding DNA: TGTGCCAGCAGCCCTATAGCGGAAGAGACCCAGTACTTC. Residues: CASSPIAEETQYF. The variable domain in full, completed from reference TRBV7-2 and TRBJ2-5, reads GAGVSQSPSNKVTEKGKDVELRCDPISGHTALYWYRQSLGQGLEFLIYFQGNSAPDKSGLPSDRFSAERTGGSVSTLTIQRTQQEDSAVYLCASSPIAEETQYFGPGTRLLVL.

This clone has only a few counts. Here the CDR3 DNA reads TGTGCCAGCAGCACCAGGGTGGCCACTGAAGCTTTCTTT. Its protein product is CASSTRVATEAFF. The V call is TRBV7-3, the J call TRBJ1-1, with D maybe TRBD1 (5 bases). The V gene's germline CDR1 is SGHTA and CDR2 FQGTGA. The V end was cut by 5 bases, the J end by 4 bases, with 11 bases between. This CDR3 region has 13 residues.

V usage is TRBV21-1 and J usage is TRBJ2-2. TRBV21-1 is assigned pseudogene status. There are 12 residues in the CDR3. Written as DNA, the CDR3 is TGTGCCAGCAGCAAAGAAGGCGGGGAGCTGTTTTTT. It translates to CASSKEGGELFF.

V and J are TRBV6-5 and TRBJ1-1; 7 bases agree with TRBD1. V lost 6 bases to trimming and J lost 1 base; unmatched junction nucleotides: 8. Germline V gene lookup returns CDR1 MNHEY and CDR2 SVGAGI. The CDR3 runs to 15 residues. CDR3 in DNA: TGTGCCAGCAGGATCTCACAGGGGTGGAACACTGAAGCTTTCTTT. This gives the protein CASRISQGWNTEAFF.

The J gene is TRBJ1-1, the V gene TRBV5-1; 11 positions agree with TRBD1. J was trimmed by 10 bases and V by 4 bases; bases with no gene match: 12. The CDR3 totals 15 residues. The germline CDR1 and CDR2 sequences are SGHRS and YFSETQ. CDR3 in DNA: TGCGCCAGCAGCCCTGGGGGGACAGGGGGTGTGATAGCTTTCTTT. Amino acids: CASSPGGTGGVIAFF.

The V call is TRBV11-3, the J call TRBJ2-1; 9 bases agree with TRBD1. With 3 bases clipped from V and 9 bases from J, the junction kept 12 bases outside the gene matches. This CDR3 has 16 amino acids. In germline, CDR1 is SGHNT, CDR2 YENEEA. The CDR3: CASSLSGQGHTAEQFF. The CDR3 region has the DNA TGTGCCAGCAGCTTGAGCGGACAGGGGCATACGGCTGAGCAGTTCTTC.

The chain combines TRBV13 with TRBJ2-7; perhaps TRBD1 as D (6 bases). Germline V gene lookup returns CDR1 PRHDT and CDR2 FYEKMQ (reference sequence). Trimming took 8 bases from V and 3 from J, leaving 8 bases between them. The CDR3 loop spans 11 amino acids. The DNA of the CDR3 is TGTGCCAGCGGGGGCGGCTACGAGCAGTACGTC. Amino acids: CASGGGYEQYV.

V is TRBV19 and J is TRBJ2-5, with a weak D call TRBD2 (5 bases). The CDR3 has 14 residues. CDR1 and CDR2 from the germline V gene are LNHDA and SQIVND (reference sequence). Trimming shortened V by 2 bases and J by 2 bases, and 9 bases separated the two germline ends. The CDR3 loop reads CASSINKRQETQYF. In DNA, the CDR3 is TGTGCCAGTAGTATAAATAAGCGGCAAGAGACCCAGTACTTC.

This chain joins TRBV11-2 and TRBJ2-7; TRBD1 matches at 7 bases. V was pared by 5 bases and J by 2 bases, with 9 bases of the junction left unmatched. Germline V gene lookup returns CDR1 SGHAT and CDR2 FQNNGV. The CDR3 extends over 15 amino acids. The CDR3 spells CASSPGQAPTYEQYF. The DNA of the CDR3 is TGTGCCAGCAGCCCAGGACAGGCTCCAACCTACGAGCAGTACTTC.

The V and J genes are TRBV6-5 and TRBJ2-1; 13 bases are a match to TRBD2. This CDR3 spans 15 amino acids. CDR1 and CDR2 (germline): MNHEY, SVGAGI. The V and J ends lost 6 bases and 7 bases, in that order; junction bases with no gene match: 6. This CDR3 is CASRWTSGGGNEQFF. CDR3 bases: TGTGCCAGCAGGTGGACTAGCGGGGGTGGAAATGAGCAGTTCTTC.

This clone was seen a single time. V is TRBV4-1 and J is TRBJ2-2; TRBD1 agrees at 7 bases. The CDR3 totals 17 residues. Trimming at V came to 1 base and at J to 7 bases, leaving 12 bases not matched to a gene. Looked up from germline, CDR1 is MGHRA and CDR2 is YSYEKL. The CDR3 here is CASSQGTRDSLVGELFF. The CDR3 DNA follows: TGCGCCAGCAGCCAAGGTACCCGGGACAGTCTCGTCGGGGAGCTGTTTTTT.

The CDR3 coding sequence is TGTGCCAGCAGCGCAGCAGGGACTAGCACAGATACGCAGTATTTT. This encodes CASSAAGTSTDTQYF. The chain has TRBV9 and TRBJ2-3; D might be TRBD2 (6 bases). V lost 3 bases and J lost 0, with 11 bases in between. Per the germline V gene, CDR1 is SGDLS and CDR2 is YYNGEE. The CDR3 has 15 residues.

The chain employs TRBV24-1 and TRBJ1-5; D remains unclear. V gave up 6 bases and J gave up 4 bases, with 6 bases separating them. From germline, CDR1 is KGHDR and CDR2 SFDVKD. The CDR3 contains 12 residues. The chain's CDR3 is CATSLANQPQHF. As DNA, the CDR3 is TGTGCCACCAGTTTGGCGAATCAGCCCCAGCATTTT.

The gene calls are TRBV18 and TRBJ2-3; 10 bases are a match to TRBD1. The ends lost 3 bases at V and 3 bases at J; junction bases unmatched: 3. The V gene's germline CDR1 is KGHSH and CDR2 LQKENI. CDR3 length: 15 amino acids. The CDR3 region has the DNA TGTGCCAGCTCACCTAGGACAGGGGGAACAGATACGCAGTATTTT. Protein sequence: CASSPRTGGTDTQYF.

V gene TRBV19 combines with J gene TRBJ2-2; the D is unclear. The germline CDR1 and CDR2 sequences are LNHDA and SQIVND (reference sequence). This CDR3 is 15 amino acids long. Trimming removed 1 base at V and 1 base at J, with 7 bases between. The CDR3 loop is CASSIGELNTGELFF. CDR3 DNA sequence: TGTGCCAGTAGTATAGGGGAACTGAACACCGGGGAGCTGTTTTTT. Using reference TRBV19 and TRBJ2-2 for the parts outside the CDR3, the full variable domain is DGGITQSPKYLFRKEGQNVTLSCEQNLNHDAMYWYRQDPGQGLRLIYYSQIVNDFQKGDIAEGYSVSREKKESFPLTVTSAQKNPTAFYLCASSIGELNTGELFFGEGSRLTVL.

This rearrangement joins TRBV6-5 to TRBJ2-5; 7 nucleotides line up with TRBD1. The CDR3 is 13 residues long. V dropped 6 bases and J dropped 0; count of bases not matched to a gene: 1. Germline loops: CDR1 MNHEY, CDR2 SVGAGI. This CDR3 reads CASRQGYQETQYF. The CDR3 DNA is TGTGCCAGCAGACAGGGGTACCAAGAGACCCAGTACTTC.

The table lists this clone with a count of one. The chain links TRBV19 to TRBJ1-4; D remains unclear. With 10 bases removed from V and 8 bases from J, the gap between germline ends came to 14 bases. The length of the CDR3 is 12 residues. CDR1 LNHDA and CDR2 SQIVND come from the germline V gene (reference sequence). CDR3 amino acids: CATSYVGEKLFF. In DNA form, the CDR3 reads TGTGCCACCTCCTATGTCGGGGAAAAACTGTTTTTT.

The chain has TRBV7-8 and TRBJ1-2, with D unresolved. From germline, CDR1 is SGHVS and CDR2 FQNEAQ. The CDR3 has 13 amino acids. V lost 6 bases, J lost 8 bases, and 16 bases lay in between. The DNA for the CDR3 is TGTGCCAGCAGTTACCGAACGGCTTTCGGCTACACCTTC. It yields the protein CASSYRTAFGYTF.

V is TRBV11-3 and J is TRBJ2-5, with D unresolved. The CDR3 covers 15 residues. The germline gives CDR1 SGHNT, CDR2 YENEEA. Trimming took off 1 base at V and 1 base at J, with 10 bases between the two ends. The CDR3 DNA reads as TGTGCCAGCAGCTTAGGAAGCAGTAGCCAAGAGACCCAGTACTTC. Protein: CASSLGSSSQETQYF.